This T cell receptor (beta chain) was sequenced during a study of blood T cell repertoires in COVID-19. Study-wide context: The United States, Italy and Spain provided the acute and convalescent COVID-19 samples. T cells, B-cell-depleted T cells, or PBMCs provided the cDNA or gDNA that served as material.

V trimming: 1 base; J trimming: 10 bases; junction bases outside the gene matches: 7. The CDR3 is 15 amino acids. Germline CDR1 reads LGHNT; CDR2 reads FRNRAP. The authors' processing: Amplifying reference gene primers gave estimates of nucleated cell counts. Sequencing used immunoSEQ multiplex PCR; TCRdb keeps in-frame clones, though not all of them. D and trimming were read from the DNA, whereas the V and J calls and clone size are those reported in that table. The table shows tens of thousands of clones, with roughly 89% occurring only once. This rearrangement joins TRBV12-5 to TRBJ2-1; 10 bases align to TRBD2. Sequencing used peripheral blood. This sequence originates from a human donor in a cohort sampled during active COVID-19. The CDR3 nucleotides are TGTGCTAGTGGTTTGGCCGCCGGGACTAGCGTAGAGCAGTTCTTC. Its translation is CASGLAAGTSVEQFF.